This T cell receptor (beta chain) was recovered during a study of spatial heterogeneity in lung cancer. Study outcomes and limitations: Blood carried ubiquitous expanded tumor TCRs more at resection than follow-up.

Germline V CDR1 and CDR2: SGHNT, YENEEA. The ends lost 4 bases at V and 6 bases at J; junction bases unmatched: 3. The CDR3 consists of 14 residues. About this clonotype itself: Its antigen is not known.

The presence of a unique molecular identifier marked each TCR cDNA molecule. TCRdb processed the 5' RACE reads anew with MiXCR; each CDR3 protein has one entry. The sample has 20,000 to 30,000 distinct CDR3 sequences, 4.5% to 5.5% seen once. Time point of the sample: sample taken at primary tumor resection. Whole RNA from tumor, nontumor lung or frozen PBMC was sequenced unsorted. Samples were obtained from approximately 76 donors, all untreated early-stage non-small cell lung cancer patients. The origin of this receptor is a male donor with early-stage non-small cell lung cancer. This rearrangement joins TRBV11-3 to TRBJ2-2, with 9 bases aligning to TRBD1. Material: PBMCs, obtained at surgery. CDR3 residues: CASSSGQGPGELFF. CDR3 DNA: TGTGCCAGCAGCTCGGGACAGGGACCCGGGGAGCTGTTTTTT.